The next 15 T cell receptor beta chains were all read from a single sample in a study of T-cell reconstitution after alpha-beta-depleted transplantation in children. A TCRbeta library incorporating unique molecular identifiers was prepared. A single record per CDR3 protein comes from TCRdb applying MiXCR to the PCR reads. Of 98,000 or so distinct CDR3 sequences detected, about 22% appear once; the ten largest clones hold about 21%. Sequenced material: PBMCs, taken before TCRalphabeta/CD19-depleted stem cell transplant. Receptors were obtained from a boy younger than 10 with acute lymphoblastic leukemia, due to receive a stem cell transplant.

This clonotype was recorded many times. J is TRBJ2-1 and V is TRBV7-9; 14 nucleotides agree with TRBD2. The CDR3 sequence is 16 residues long. Germline V gene sequence: CDR1 SEHNR, CDR2 FQNEAQ (reference sequence). V shed 0 bases and J 8 bases; nucleotides not matched to a gene: 3. The DNA for the CDR3 is TGTGCCAGCAGCTTAGCCGGGACTAGCGGGGGCGATGAGCAGTTCTTC. It translates to CASSLAGTSGGDEQFF.

The chain links TRBV10-3 to TRBJ2-7, with D maybe TRBD1 (5 bases). V lost 3 bases to trimming and J lost 1 base, with 13 bases between them. The CDR3 has 15 amino acids. Germline-derived CDR1 and CDR2 are ENHRY and SYGVKD. Written as DNA, the CDR3 is TGTGCCATCAGTGACTCAGGGCCACATTCCTACGAGCAGTACTTC. It yields the protein CAISDSGPHSYEQYF.

The chain links TRBV9 to TRBJ2-1; possibly TRBD1 for D (6 bases). CDR3 length: 15 amino acids. Germline-derived CDR1 and CDR2 are SGDLS and YYNGEE. With 0 bases removed from V and 4 bases from J, the gap between germline ends came to 11 bases. CDR3 DNA sequence: TGTGCCAGCAGCGTAGGAGGGGGAATATACAATGAGCAGTTCTTC. It specifies CASSVGGGIYNEQFF.

This clonotype was counted at least ten times. The chain joins TRBV5-7 to TRBJ2-2; a weak D match, TRBD2 (5 bases). TRBV5-7 is filed as an ORF, its function uncertain. This CDR3 spans 18 amino acids. Trimming stripped 1 base from V and 1 base from J, with 17 bases between. CDR3 residues: CASSLPDYSGGNTGELFF. As DNA, the CDR3 is TGTGCCAGCAGCTTGCCTGACTACAGCGGAGGGAACACCGGGGAGCTGTTTTTT.

Here the CDR3 reads CASSQPGSGANVLTF. CDR3 nucleotides: TGTGCCAGCAGTCAGCCAGGCTCTGGGGCCAACGTCCTGACTTTC. The chain couples TRBV25-1 to TRBJ2-6; D remains ambiguous. The CDR3 consists of 15 residues. V was shortened by 5 bases and J by 0 bases, with 8 bases between the two germline ends. Germline lookup yields CDR1 MGHDK and CDR2 SYGVNS.

This clonotype was recorded a few times. This chain joins TRBV7-9 and TRBJ2-3, with TRBD2 matching over 15 bases. This CDR3 comprises 16 residues. Germline V lookup: CDR1 SEHNR, CDR2 FQNEAQ (reference sequence). J gave up 6 bases and V 5 bases, and 6 bases lay outside the gene matches. The CDR3 DNA reads TGTGCCAGCAGCCCGGGGACTAGCGGGAGGTTCGATACGCAGTATTTT. Its translation is CASSPGTSGRFDTQYF.

This rearrangement joins TRBV5-1 to TRBJ2-5; D remains unclear. The CDR3 extends over 14 amino acids. Trimming left V 1 base short and J 5 bases short, with 12 bases between. The germline CDR1 and CDR2 sequences are SGHRS and YFSETQ. CDR3 amino acids: CASSLISMGETQYF. The CDR3 bases are TGCGCCAGCAGCTTGATCTCCATGGGGGAGACCCAGTACTTC.

This clonotype has just a few counts. The chain recombines TRBV3-1 with TRBJ2-4; D may be TRBD1 (6 bases). V shed 2 bases and J shed 8 bases, with 16 bases lying between them. Germline V gene sequence: CDR1 LGHDT, CDR2 YNNKEL (reference sequence). CDR3 length: 15 residues. The CDR3 reads CASSQRTASRDIQYF. The DNA for the CDR3 is TGTGCCAGCAGCCAAAGGACAGCCTCTAGGGACATTCAGTACTTC.

This clonotype has only a few counts. This rearrangement joins TRBV11-2 to TRBJ2-1, with D uncertain. Germline assignment: CDR1 SGHAT and CDR2 FQNNGV. V gave up 5 bases and J gave up 7 bases, with 9 bases separating them. This CDR3 region has 12 residues. CDR3 loop: CASSPRLNEQFF. The CDR3 DNA is TGTGCCAGCAGCCCCCGATTGAATGAGCAGTTCTTC. The variable domain in full, completed from reference TRBV11-2 and TRBJ2-1, reads EAGVAQSPRYKIIEKRQSVAFWCNPISGHATLYWYQQILGQGPKLLIQFQNNGVVDDSQLPKDRFSAERLKGVDSTLKIQPAKLEDSAVYLCASSPRLNEQFFGPGTRLTVL.

This clonotype was counted between two and nine times. CDR3 protein: CASSLDRPSTDTQYF. The CDR3 region has the DNA TGTGCCAGCAGCTTGGACCGCCCCAGCACAGATACGCAGTATTTT. The chain is built from TRBV5-4 and TRBJ2-3; D call uncertain. The CDR3 totals 15 residues. CDR1 is SGHNT and CDR2 is YYREEE in the germline V gene (reference sequence). The V and J ends lost 0 bases and 0 bases respectively, with 8 bases between them.

This chain links TRBV29-1 with TRBJ2-2; 10 nucleotides align to TRBD2. Germline-derived CDR1 and CDR2 are SQVTM and ANQGSEA. This CDR3 spans 14 amino acids. The V gene end was trimmed by 7 bases and the J gene end by 3 bases; junction bases not matched to a gene: 5. CDR3: CSGRTSGDTGELFF. The CDR3 nucleotides read TGCAGCGGTCGGACTAGCGGAGACACCGGGGAGCTGTTTTTT.

The chain employs TRBV20-1 and TRBJ2-7; TRBD2 might be the D (5 bases). This CDR3 region has 13 residues. V lost 6 bases, J lost 2 bases, and 14 bases lay in between. Germline V CDR1 and CDR2: DFQATT, SNEGSKA (reference sequence). CDR3 bases: TGCAGTGCCGCGGGCTTCCCAACCTACGAGCAGTACTTC. Residues: CSAAGFPTYEQYF.

The table lists this clonotype with a few counts. The rearrangement uses TRBV28 and TRBJ2-3; TRBD2 matches 7 bases. The V gene end was trimmed by 5 bases and the J gene end by 2 bases; junction bases not matched to a gene: 10. In germline, CDR1 is MDHEN, CDR2 SYDVKM. CDR3 length: 16 amino acids. This chain's CDR3 is CASSSNGGRATDTQYF. The CDR3 bases are TGTGCCAGCAGTAGCAATGGGGGGAGGGCCACAGATACGCAGTATTTT.

This clonotype came up many times. The chain links TRBV7-8 to TRBJ1-5, with unresolved D. Germline V gene data show CDR1 as SGHVS and CDR2 as FQNEAQ. Trimming cost V 5 bases and J 7 bases, with 12 bases left between them. This CDR3 spans 13 amino acids. CDR3 nucleotide sequence: TGTGCCAGCAGCCTTGGGTTGGGACAGCCCCAGCATTTT. This translates into CASSLGLGQPQHF.

This clonotype was seen a handful of times. This chain joins TRBV6-2 or TRBV6-3 and TRBJ1-1, with D perhaps TRBD1 (6 bases). The CDR3 has 14 amino acids. Germline V gene lookup returns CDR1 MNHEY and CDR2 SVGEGT. The V and J ends lost 0 bases and 9 bases respectively, with 14 bases between them. This chain's CDR3 is CASSYSWDKSKAFF. In nucleotides, the CDR3 is TGTGCCAGCAGTTACTCGTGGGACAAATCTAAAGCTTTCTTT.